This is a list of T cell receptor beta chains from one sample in a study of blood T cell repertoires in COVID-19. Repertoires were generated with immunoSEQ multiplex PCR, while TCRdb's copy carries only in-frame clones and drops some. The sample includes around 240,000 clones, over 75% seen only once; the top ten take 1.5% to 2%. Sequenced material: PBMCs or T cells enriched from blood (not recorded which). The receptors stem from a woman between 50 and 59 years old who had recovered from COVID-19. Both conserved end residues are part of each CDR3. Fields, in order: J gene, V gene, CDR3 protein.

TRBJ2-5 | TRBV3-1/TRBV3-2 | CASSSIPGTGTHSKQTQYF
TRBJ2-5 | TRBV7-8 | CASSPGLAGGGETQYF
TRBJ2-1 | TRBV27 | CASSFLLMTGAKNEQFF
TRBJ2-5 | TRBV2 | CASSGTLREETQYF
TRBJ1-2 | TRBV2 | CASSPARYYGYTF
TRBJ1-6 | TRBV27 | CASSLGRVPSYNSPLHF
TRBJ2-7 | TRBV3-1/TRBV3-2 | CASSHQDRGLYEQYF
TRBJ2-5 | TRBV5-1 | CASSLALTSPETQYF
TRBJ1-2 | TRBV6-5 | CASSYRPGRSYGYTF
TRBJ2-2 | TRBV5-1 | CASRDLATFTGELFF
TRBJ1-4 | TRBV13 | CASSLGRVTNEKLFF
TRBJ2-1 | TRBV5-1 | CASSSTGFSYNEQFF
TRBJ1-5 | TRBV10-1 | CASRGQGAAQPQHF
TRBJ2-7 | TRBV19 | CASSTIAGPSYEQYF
TRBJ2-1 | TRBV10-3 | CAISGRGRGQGEQFF
TRBJ1-3 | TRBV7-4 | CASSLRAVTGNTIYF
TRBJ2-7 | TRBV11-1 | CASSSEPRGEQYF
TRBJ1-1 | TRBV28 | CASRFYTGTGRFAAEAFF
TRBJ2-7 | TRBV27 | CASSLAGTGSYEQYF
TRBJ2-3 | TRBV13 | CASSFRLDLKGGTDTQYF
TRBJ2-7 | TRBV18 | CASSPKTGQQYEQYF
TRBJ1-1 | TRBV18 | CASSLNNRGYEAFF
TRBJ1-5 | TRBV23-1 | CASGQVCNQPQHF
TRBJ2-1 | TRBV3-1/TRBV3-2 | CASSPGMGREQFF
TRBJ2-1 | TRBV3-1/TRBV3-2 | CASSQAGVMDNEQFF
TRBJ2-7 | TRBV28 | CASTLSGGLYEQYF
TRBJ2-3 | TRBV29-1 | CSVGDLAGVTDTQYF
TRBJ2-3 | TRBV7-9 | CASSPPGISTDTQYF
TRBJ2-7 | TRBV27 | CATIRGSVQYF
TRBJ1-3 | TRBV19 | CASSRGSTGLSGNTIYF
TRBJ1-2 | TRBV6-4 | CASSSRQGMRGYTF
TRBJ1-5 | TRBV2 | CASSERQGNQPQHF
TRBJ2-1 | TRBV20-1 | CSAKLYNEQFF
TRBJ1-4 | TRBV19 | CASRSGWGSEKLFF
TRBJ2-1 | TRBV5-1 | CASSQTSGSYNEQFF
TRBJ2-5 | TRBV19 | CASSSQGGQQTQYF
TRBJ2-1 | TRBV27 | CASSFDLPSSYNEQFF
TRBJ2-2 | TRBV3-1/TRBV3-2 | CASSQDRQGGTGELFF
TRBJ1-1 | TRBV2 | CAIFRGHANTEAFF
TRBJ2-3 | TRBV14 | CASSRGLTTDTQYF
TRBJ2-7 | TRBV5-1 | CASSLDAYTYEQYF
TRBJ2-5 | TRBV5-1 | CASSLEGPGETQYF
TRBJ1-1 | TRBV4-1 | CASSQQELVMNTEAFF
TRBJ2-7 | TRBV2 | CASMATLWEQYF
TRBJ1-6 | TRBV11-2 | CASSFLLGLYNSPLHF